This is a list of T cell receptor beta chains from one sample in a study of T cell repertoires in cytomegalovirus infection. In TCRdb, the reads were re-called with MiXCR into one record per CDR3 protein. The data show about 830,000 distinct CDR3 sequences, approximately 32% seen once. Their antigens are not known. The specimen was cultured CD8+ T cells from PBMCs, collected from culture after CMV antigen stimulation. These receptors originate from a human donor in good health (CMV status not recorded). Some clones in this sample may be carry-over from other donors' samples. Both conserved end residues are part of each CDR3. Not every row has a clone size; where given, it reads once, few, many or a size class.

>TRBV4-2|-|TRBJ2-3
CASSQGPPGAVDTQYF
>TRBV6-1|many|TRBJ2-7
CASGGIYEQYF
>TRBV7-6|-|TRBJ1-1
CASSLSEGANTEAFF
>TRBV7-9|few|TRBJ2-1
CASSPRLFYNEQFF
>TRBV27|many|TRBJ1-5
CASSPGTGAKQPQHF
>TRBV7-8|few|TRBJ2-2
CASTLSGGAGELFF
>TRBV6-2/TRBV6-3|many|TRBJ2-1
CASSWTSSYNEQFF
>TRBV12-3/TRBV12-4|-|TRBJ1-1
CASSFVGQQHTEAFF
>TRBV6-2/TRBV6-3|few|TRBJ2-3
CASSYGVERGGYEDTQYF
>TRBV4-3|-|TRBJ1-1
CASRATQGHPEAFF
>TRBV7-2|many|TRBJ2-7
CASTIRGAGTSLHEQYF
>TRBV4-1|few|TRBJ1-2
CASSQETGPANYGYTF
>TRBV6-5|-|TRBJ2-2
CASSYSITGLDIGELFF
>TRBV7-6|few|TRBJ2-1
CASSLEPGSGEQFF
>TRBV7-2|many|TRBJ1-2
CASSFRDRGTNYGYTF
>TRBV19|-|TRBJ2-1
CASSIDGTGIYNEQFF